These T cell receptor beta chains were read from a single sample in a study of T cell changes during pregnancy in multiple sclerosis. Generated by immunoSEQ multiplex PCR, the TCRdb table keeps only in-frame clones and is missing some. The repertoire holds over 35,000 clones, 90% seen once, with roughly 0.5% in the top ten. Sample: CD4+ T cells from peripheral blood mononuclear cells, taken in the first trimester of pregnancy. The receptors stem from a female donor in good health, enrolled as a control in a pregnancy study. CDR3s include the opening cysteine and the closing phenylalanine or tryptophan. Fields, in order: V gene, clone size, D gene, J gene, CDR3 protein, CDR3 DNA. D genes are given only for firm matches. Some rows mark clone size as missing; the rest say once, few, many or name a class of expanded clone.

TRBV9	.	TRBD2	TRBJ2-5	CASSAGLAGGQETQYF	TGTGCCAGCAGCGCCGGACTAGCGGGGGGTCAAGAGACCCAGTACTTC
TRBV9	.	TRBD1	TRBJ2-1	CASSVGQGYNEQFF	TGTGCCAGCAGCGTGGGACAGGGGTACAATGAGCAGTTCTTC
TRBV19	.	TRBD2	TRBJ2-7	CASSRTSGASYEQYF	TGTGCCAGTAGTCGCACTAGCGGGGCTTCCTACGAGCAGTACTTC
TRBV13	.	.	TRBJ2-2	CASSLGLYRETGELFF	TGTGCCAGCAGCTTAGGACTATACAGGGAAACCGGGGAGCTGTTTTTT
TRBV18	.	TRBD2	TRBJ2-3	CASSPIGVTGGTQYF	TGTGCCAGCTCACCAATCGGGGTGACGGGAGGTACGCAGTATTTT
TRBV7-3	.	TRBD2	TRBJ2-3	CASSSGGDTQYF	TGTGCCAGCAGCTCGGGAGGAGATACGCAGTATTTT
TRBV14	.	.	TRBJ2-5	CASSQLQGQETQYF	TGTGCCAGCAGCCAATTGCAGGGGCAAGAGACCCAGTACTTC
TRBV6-5	.	TRBD1	TRBJ2-7	CASSPTGTGNEQYF	TGTGCCAGCAGCCCCACCGGGACAGGGAACGAGCAGTACTTC
TRBV6-6	.	.	TRBJ2-7	CASGFSYEQYF	TGTGCCTCGGGGTTCTCCTACGAGCAGTACTTC
TRBV27	.	.	TRBJ1-4	CASSSTRQFTNEKLFF	TGTGCCAGCAGTTCTACCAGACAATTTACTAATGAAAAACTGTTTTTT
TRBV5-4	few	TRBD1	TRBJ1-2	CASRPTGGTQYGYTF	TGTGCCAGCAGGCCCACAGGGGGCACTCAGTATGGCTACACCTTC
TRBV7-8	.	.	TRBJ1-1	CASSLSDQGWTEAFF	TGTGCCAGCAGCTTAAGCGACCAGGGGTGGACTGAAGCTTTCTTT
TRBV19	.	.	TRBJ1-2	CASMPGGANYGYTF	TGTGCCAGTATGCCCGGGGGAGCTAACTATGGCTACACCTTC
TRBV20-1	.	.	TRBJ1-1	CSARDIEAFF	TGCAGTGCTAGAGATATAGAAGCTTTCTTT
TRBV5-4	.	.	TRBJ1-2	CASSLIGEGYTF	TGTGCCAGCAGCTTAATAGGGGAAGGCTACACCTTC
TRBV28	.	TRBD1	TRBJ1-2	CASSLGPGTGGGGYTF	TGTGCCAGCAGTCTCGGACCCGGGACAGGGGGCGGAGGCTACACCTTC
TRBV6-5	.	.	TRBJ2-7	CASSFSPRTGSEQYF	TGTGCCAGCAGTTTCTCACCCCGAACAGGGAGCGAGCAGTACTTC
TRBV2	.	.	TRBJ2-5	CASSVIEETQYF	TGTGCCAGCAGTGTTATAGAAGAGACCCAGTACTTC
TRBV21-1	.	.	TRBJ1-3	CASSKTSGGVGNTIYF	TGTGCCAGCAGCAAAACCTCGGGAGGGGTTGGAAACACCATATATTTT
TRBV16	.	.	TRBJ2-1	CASSRLPGNEQFF	TGTGCCAGCAGCCGCCTGCCAGGCAATGAGCAGTTCTTC
TRBV28	.	TRBD1	TRBJ2-7	CASSKTGGAFYEQYF	TGTGCCAGCAGCAAAACAGGGGGCGCTTTCTACGAGCAGTACTTC
TRBV4-3	.	.	TRBJ2-7	CASSQDLTGQTYEQYF	TGCGCCAGCAGCCAAGATTTAACAGGCCAGACCTACGAGCAGTACTTC
TRBV5-8	.	TRBD2	TRBJ2-7	CASSFYFGGTYEQYF	TGTGCCAGCAGCTTTTATTTCGGGGGGACCTACGAGCAGTACTTC
TRBV9	.	TRBD2	TRBJ2-7	CASSPAGAVYEQYF	TGTGCCAGCAGCCCAGCGGGGGCAGTTTACGAGCAGTACTTC
TRBV4-2	.	.	TRBJ1-1	CASSQPEQANTEAFF	TGTGCCAGCAGCCAGCCTGAACAGGCCAACACTGAAGCTTTCTTT
TRBV29-1	.	.	TRBJ1-2	CSVGVSLGGYTF	TGCAGCGTTGGTGTCAGCCTAGGCGGCTACACCTTC
TRBV6-4	.	.	TRBJ1-5	CASSEAGGQPQHF	TGTGCCAGCAGTGAGGCGGGGGGTCAGCCCCAGCATTTT
TRBV28	.	.	TRBJ1-5	CASSGVVAGLINQPQHF	TGTGCCAGCAGTGGGGTCGTGGCGGGACTGATCAATCAGCCCCAGCATTTT
TRBV4-3	once	TRBD1	TRBJ2-7	CASSQRTGIPYEQYF	TGCGCCAGCAGCCAACGGACAGGGATCCCCTACGAGCAGTACTTC
TRBV9	.	TRBD2	TRBJ2-3	CASSVGLGGTSGADTQYF	TGTGCCAGCAGCGTAGGTTTGGGGGGGACTAGCGGGGCAGATACGCAGTATTTT